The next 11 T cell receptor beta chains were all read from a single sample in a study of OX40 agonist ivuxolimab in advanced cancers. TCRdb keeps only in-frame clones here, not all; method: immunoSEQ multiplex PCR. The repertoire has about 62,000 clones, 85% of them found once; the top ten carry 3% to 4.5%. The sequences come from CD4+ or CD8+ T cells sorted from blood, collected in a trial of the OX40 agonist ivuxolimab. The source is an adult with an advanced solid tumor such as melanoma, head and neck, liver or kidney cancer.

CDR3 in amino acids: CASTRTDQPQHF. The CDR3 DNA sequence: TGTGCCAGTACCCGGACAGATCAGCCCCAGCATTTT. The chain carries TRBV19 and TRBJ1-5; D perhaps matches TRBD1 (6 bases). CDR1 and CDR2 from the germline V gene are LNHDA and SQIVND (reference sequence). CDR3 length equals 12 residues. V was cut by 7 bases and J by 5 bases, with 9 bases left in between.

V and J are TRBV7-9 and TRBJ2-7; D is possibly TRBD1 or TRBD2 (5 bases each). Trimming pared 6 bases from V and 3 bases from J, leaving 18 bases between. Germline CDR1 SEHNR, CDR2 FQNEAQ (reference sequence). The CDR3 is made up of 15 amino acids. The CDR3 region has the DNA TGTGCCAGCAGGTTACCGGGACGTCCGAGCTACGAGCAGTACTTC. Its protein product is CASRLPGRPSYEQYF.

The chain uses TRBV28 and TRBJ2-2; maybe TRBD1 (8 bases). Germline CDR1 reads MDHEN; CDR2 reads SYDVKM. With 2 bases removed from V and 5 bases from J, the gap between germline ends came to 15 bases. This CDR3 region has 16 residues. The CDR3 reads CASSLLVQGGTGELFF. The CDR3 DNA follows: TGTGCCAGCAGTTTACTCGTACAGGGGGGGACCGGGGAGCTGTTTTTT.

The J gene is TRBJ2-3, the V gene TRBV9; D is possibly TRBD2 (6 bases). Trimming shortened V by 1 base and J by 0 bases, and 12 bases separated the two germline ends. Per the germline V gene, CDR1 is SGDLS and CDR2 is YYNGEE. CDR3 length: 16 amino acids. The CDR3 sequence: CASSVPGDSSTDTQYF. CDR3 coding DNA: TGTGCCAGCAGCGTACCCGGGGACTCTAGCACAGATACGCAGTATTTT.

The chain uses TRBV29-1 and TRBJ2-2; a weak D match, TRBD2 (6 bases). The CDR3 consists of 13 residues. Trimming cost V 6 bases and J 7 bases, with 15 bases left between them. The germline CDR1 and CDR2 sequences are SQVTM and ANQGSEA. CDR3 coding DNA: TGCAGCGTCGCCCTGGTCGGGGGCGGGGAGCTGTTTTTT. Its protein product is CSVALVGGGELFF.

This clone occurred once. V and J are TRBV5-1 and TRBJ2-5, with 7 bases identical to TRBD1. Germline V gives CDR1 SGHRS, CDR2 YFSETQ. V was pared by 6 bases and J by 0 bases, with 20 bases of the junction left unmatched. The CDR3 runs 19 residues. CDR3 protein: CASMVSKVVWDRDQETQYF. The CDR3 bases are TGCGCCAGCATGGTGAGTAAAGTGGTGTGGGACAGAGACCAAGAGACCCAGTACTTC.

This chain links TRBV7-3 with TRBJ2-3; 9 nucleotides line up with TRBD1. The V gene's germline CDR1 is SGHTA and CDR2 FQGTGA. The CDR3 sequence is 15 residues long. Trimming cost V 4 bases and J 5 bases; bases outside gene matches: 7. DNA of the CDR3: TGTGCCAGCAGCTCGGGACAGGGTCTTATAGATACGCAGTATTTT. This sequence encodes CASSSGQGLIDTQYF.

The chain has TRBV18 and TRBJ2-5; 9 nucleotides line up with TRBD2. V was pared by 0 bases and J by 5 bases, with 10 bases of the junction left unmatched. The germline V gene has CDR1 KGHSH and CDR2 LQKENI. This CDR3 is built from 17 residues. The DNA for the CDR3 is TGTGCCAGCTCACCACCAAGCAGCGGGAGGAGGGGGGAGACCCAGTACTTC. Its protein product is CASSPPSSGRRGETQYF.

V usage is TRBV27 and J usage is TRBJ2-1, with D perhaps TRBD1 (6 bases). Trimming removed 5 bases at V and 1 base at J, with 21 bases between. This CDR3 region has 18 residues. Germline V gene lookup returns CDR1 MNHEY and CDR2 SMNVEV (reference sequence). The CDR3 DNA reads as TGTGCCAGCAGTGGGACACAGGGTGTAGGAAGGTCCTACAATGAGCAGTTCTTC. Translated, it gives CASSGTQGVGRSYNEQFF.

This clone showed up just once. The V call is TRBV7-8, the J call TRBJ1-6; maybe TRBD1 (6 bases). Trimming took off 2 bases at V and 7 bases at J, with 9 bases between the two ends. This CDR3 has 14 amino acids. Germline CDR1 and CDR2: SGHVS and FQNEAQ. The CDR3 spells CASSLLGANSPLHF. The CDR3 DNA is TGTGCCAGCAGCTTACTGGGGGCAAATTCACCCCTCCACTTT.

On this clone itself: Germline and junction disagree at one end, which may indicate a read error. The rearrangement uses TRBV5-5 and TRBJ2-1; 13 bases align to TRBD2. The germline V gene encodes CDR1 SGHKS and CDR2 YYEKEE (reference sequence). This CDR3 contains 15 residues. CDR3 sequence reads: CASTLGLAGRGEQFF. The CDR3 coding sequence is TGTGCCAGCACCTTGGGACTAGCGGGACGGGGTGAGCAGTTCTTC.